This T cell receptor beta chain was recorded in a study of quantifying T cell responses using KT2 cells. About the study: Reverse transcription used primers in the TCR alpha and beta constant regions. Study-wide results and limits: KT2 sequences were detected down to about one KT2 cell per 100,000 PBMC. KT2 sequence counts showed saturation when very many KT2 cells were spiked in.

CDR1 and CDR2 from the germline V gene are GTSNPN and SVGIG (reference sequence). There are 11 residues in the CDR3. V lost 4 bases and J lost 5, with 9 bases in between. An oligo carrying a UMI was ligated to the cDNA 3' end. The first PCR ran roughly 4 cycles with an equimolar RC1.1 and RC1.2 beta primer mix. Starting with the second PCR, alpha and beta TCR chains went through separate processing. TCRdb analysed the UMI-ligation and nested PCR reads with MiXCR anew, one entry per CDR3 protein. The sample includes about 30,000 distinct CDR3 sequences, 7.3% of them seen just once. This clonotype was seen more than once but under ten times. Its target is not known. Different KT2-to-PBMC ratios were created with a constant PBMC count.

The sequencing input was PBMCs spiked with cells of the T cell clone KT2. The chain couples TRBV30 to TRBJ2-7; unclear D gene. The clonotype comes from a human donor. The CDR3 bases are TGTGCCTGGACACCGCTCAACGAGCAGTACTTC. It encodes CAWTPLNEQYF. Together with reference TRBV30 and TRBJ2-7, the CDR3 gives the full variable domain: SQTIHQWPATLVQPVGSPLSLECTVEGTSNPNLYWYRQAAGRGLQLLFYSVGIGQISSEVPQNLSASRPQDRQFILSSKKLLLSDSGFYLCAWTPLNEQYFGPGTRLTVT.